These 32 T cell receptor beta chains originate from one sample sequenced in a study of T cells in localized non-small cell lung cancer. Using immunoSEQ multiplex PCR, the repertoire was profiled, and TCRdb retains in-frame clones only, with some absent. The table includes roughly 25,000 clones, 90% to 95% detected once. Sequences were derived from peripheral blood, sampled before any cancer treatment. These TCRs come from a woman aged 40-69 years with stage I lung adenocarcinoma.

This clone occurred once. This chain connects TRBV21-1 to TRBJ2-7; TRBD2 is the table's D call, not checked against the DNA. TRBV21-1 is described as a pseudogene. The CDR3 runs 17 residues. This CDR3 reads CASSKGLAGLDRYEQYF. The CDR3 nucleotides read TGTGCCAGCAGCAAAGGACTAGCGGGACTGGATCGCTACGAGCAGTACTTC.

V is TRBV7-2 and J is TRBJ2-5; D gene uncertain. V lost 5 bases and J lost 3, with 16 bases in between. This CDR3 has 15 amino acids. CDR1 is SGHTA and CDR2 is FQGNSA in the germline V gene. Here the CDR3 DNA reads TGTGCCAGCAGCATGGCGTTTGACGAGAAAGAGACCCAGTACTTC. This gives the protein CASSMAFDEKETQYF.

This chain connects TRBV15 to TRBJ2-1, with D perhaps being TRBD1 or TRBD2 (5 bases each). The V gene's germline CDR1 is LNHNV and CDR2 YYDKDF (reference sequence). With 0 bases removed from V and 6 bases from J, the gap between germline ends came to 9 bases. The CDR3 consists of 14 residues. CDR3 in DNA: TGTGCCACCAGCAGAGACAGGGACCCCAATGAGCAGTTCTTC. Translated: CATSRDRDPNEQFF.

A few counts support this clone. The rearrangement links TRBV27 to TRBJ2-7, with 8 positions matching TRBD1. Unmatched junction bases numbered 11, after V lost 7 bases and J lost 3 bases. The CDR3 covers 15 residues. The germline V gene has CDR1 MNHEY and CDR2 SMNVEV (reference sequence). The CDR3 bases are TGTGCCAGCAACAAGGACAGGGTTCCTTACTACGAGCAGTACTTC. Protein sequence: CASNKDRVPYYEQYF.

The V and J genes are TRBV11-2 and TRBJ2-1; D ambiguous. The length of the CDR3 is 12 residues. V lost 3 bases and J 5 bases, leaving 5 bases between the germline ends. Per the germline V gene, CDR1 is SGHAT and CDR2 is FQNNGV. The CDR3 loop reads CASSLSHNEQFF. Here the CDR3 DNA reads TGTGCCAGCAGCTTGAGCCACAATGAGCAGTTCTTC.

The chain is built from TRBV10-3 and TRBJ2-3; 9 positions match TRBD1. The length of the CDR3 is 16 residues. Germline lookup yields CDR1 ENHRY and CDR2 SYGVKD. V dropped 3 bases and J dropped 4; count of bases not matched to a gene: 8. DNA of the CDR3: TGTGCCATCAGTGATTTTGGGACAGGGCACGCAGATACGCAGTATTTT. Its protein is CAISDFGTGHADTQYF.

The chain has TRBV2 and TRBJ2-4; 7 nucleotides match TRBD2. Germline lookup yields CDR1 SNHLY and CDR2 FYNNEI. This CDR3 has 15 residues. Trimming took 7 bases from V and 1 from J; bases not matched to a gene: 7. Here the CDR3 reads CASIDAGAAKNIQYF. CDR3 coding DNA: TGTGCCAGCATCGACGCGGGAGCTGCCAAAAACATTCAGTACTTC.

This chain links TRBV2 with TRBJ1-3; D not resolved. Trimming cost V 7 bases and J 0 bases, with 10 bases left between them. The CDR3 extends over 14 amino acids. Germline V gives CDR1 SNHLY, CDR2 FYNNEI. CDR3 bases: TGTGCCAGCACCTTGACCCGCTCTGGAAACACCATATATTTT. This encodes CASTLTRSGNTIYF.

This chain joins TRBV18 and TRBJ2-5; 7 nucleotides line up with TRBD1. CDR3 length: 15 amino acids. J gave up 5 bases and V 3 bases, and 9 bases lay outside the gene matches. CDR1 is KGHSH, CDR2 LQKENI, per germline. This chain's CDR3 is CASSPPYRGGETQYF. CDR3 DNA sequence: TGTGCCAGCTCACCGCCATACAGGGGTGGGGAGACCCAGTACTTC.

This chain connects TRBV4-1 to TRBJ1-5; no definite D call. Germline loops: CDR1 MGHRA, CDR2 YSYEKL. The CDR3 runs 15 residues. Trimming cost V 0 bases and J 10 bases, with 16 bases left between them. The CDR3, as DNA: TGCGCCAGCAGCCAAGATTGGACGGTAGCTTTACCCCAGCATTTT. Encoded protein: CASSQDWTVALPQHF.

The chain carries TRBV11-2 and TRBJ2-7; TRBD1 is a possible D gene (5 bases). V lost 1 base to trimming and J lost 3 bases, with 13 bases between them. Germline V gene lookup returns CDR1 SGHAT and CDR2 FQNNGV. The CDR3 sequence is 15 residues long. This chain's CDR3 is CASSLGSQGGYEQYF. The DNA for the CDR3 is TGTGCCAGCAGCTTAGGATCCCAGGGTGGCTACGAGCAGTACTTC.

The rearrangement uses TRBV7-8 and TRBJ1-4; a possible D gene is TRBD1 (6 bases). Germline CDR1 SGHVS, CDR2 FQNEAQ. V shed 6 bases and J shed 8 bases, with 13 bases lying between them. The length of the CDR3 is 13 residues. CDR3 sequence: CASRPGEWEKLFF. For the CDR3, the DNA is TGTGCCAGCAGACCAGGGGAATGGGAAAAACTGTTTTTT. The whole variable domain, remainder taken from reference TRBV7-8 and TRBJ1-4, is GAGVSQSPRYKVAKRGQDVALRCDPISGHVSLFWYQQALGQGPEFLTYFQNEAQLDKSGLPSDRFFAERPEGSVSTLKIQRTQQEDSAVYLCASRPGEWEKLFFGSGTQLSVL.

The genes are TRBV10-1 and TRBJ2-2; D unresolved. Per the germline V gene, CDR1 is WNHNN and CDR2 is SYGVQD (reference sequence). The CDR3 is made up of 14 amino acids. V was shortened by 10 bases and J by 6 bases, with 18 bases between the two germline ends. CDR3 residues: CAIVLLHWAGELFF. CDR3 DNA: TGCGCCATCGTACTCCTCCATTGGGCCGGGGAGCTGTTTTTT.

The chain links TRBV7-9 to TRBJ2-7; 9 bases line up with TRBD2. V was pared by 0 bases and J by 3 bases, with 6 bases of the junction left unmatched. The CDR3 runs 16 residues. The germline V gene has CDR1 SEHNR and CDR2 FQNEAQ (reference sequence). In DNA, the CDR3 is TGTGCCAGCAGCTTAGCCAGTAGCGGGAGTATCTACGAGCAGTACTTC. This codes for CASSLASSGSIYEQYF.

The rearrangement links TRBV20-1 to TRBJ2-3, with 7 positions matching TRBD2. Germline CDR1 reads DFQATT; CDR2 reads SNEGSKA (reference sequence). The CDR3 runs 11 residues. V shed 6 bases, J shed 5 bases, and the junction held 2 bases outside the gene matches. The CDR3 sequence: CSAGRKDTQYF. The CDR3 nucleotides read TGCAGTGCCGGGAGGAAAGATACGCAGTATTTT.

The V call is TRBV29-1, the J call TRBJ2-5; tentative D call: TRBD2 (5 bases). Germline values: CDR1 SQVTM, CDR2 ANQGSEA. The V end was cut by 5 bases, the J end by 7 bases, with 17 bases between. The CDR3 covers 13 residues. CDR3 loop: CSVLAPRAVTQYF. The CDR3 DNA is TGCAGCGTTTTGGCCCCCCGAGCGGTGACCCAGTACTTC.

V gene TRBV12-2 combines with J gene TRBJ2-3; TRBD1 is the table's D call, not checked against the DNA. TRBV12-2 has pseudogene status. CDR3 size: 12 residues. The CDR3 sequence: CARSPGTDTQYF. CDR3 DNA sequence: TGTGCAAGAAGCCCAGGGACAGATACGCAGTATTTT.

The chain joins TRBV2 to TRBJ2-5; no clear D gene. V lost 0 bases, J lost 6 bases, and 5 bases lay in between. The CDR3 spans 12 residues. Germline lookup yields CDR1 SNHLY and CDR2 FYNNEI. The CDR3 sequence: CASSEAAKTQYF. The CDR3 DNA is TGTGCCAGCAGTGAAGCGGCCAAGACCCAGTACTTC.

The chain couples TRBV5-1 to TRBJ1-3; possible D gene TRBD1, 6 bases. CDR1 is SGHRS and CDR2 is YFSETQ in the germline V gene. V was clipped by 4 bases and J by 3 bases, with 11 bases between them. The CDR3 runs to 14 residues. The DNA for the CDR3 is TGCGCCAGCAGCCAAGAGGGGGTTGGAAACACCATATATTTT. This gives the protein CASSQEGVGNTIYF. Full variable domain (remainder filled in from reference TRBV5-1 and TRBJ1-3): KAGVTQTPRYLIKTRGQQVTLSCSPISGHRSVSWYQQTPGQGLQFLFEYFSETQRNKGNFPGRFSGRQFSNSRSEMNVSTLELGDSALYLCASSQEGVGNTIYFGEGSWLTVV.

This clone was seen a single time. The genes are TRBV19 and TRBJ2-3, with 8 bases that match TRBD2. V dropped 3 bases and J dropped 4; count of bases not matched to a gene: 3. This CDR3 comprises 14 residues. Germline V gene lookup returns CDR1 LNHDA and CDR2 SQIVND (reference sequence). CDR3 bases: TGTGCCAGTAGTATCGGGGGGGCCCCAGATACGCAGTATTTT. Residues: CASSIGGAPDTQYF.

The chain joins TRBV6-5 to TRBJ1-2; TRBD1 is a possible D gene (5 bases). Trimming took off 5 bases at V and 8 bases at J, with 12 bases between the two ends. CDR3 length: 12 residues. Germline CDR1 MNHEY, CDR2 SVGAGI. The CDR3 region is CASSGALRGYTF. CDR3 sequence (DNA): TGTGCCAGCAGTGGGGCCCTTCGGGGCTACACCTTC.

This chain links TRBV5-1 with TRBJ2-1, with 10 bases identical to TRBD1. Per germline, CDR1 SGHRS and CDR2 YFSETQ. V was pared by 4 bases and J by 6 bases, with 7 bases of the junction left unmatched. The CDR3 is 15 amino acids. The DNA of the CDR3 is TGCGCCAGCAGCCCGCCGGGACAGGGGATCAATGAGCAGTTCTTC. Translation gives CASSPPGQGINEQFF.

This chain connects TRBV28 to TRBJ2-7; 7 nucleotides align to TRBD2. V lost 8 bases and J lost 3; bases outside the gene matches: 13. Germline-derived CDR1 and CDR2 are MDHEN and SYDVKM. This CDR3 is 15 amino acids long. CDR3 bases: TGTGCCAGCTTGACCCGAAGCGGGGCCAACTACGAGCAGTACTTC. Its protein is CASLTRSGANYEQYF.

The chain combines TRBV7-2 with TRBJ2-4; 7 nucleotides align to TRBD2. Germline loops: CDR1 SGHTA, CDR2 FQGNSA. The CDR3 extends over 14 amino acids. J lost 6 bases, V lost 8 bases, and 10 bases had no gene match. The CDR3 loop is CASGTQGGSNIQYF. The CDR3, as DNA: TGTGCCAGCGGAACCCAGGGAGGGTCAAACATTCAGTACTTC.

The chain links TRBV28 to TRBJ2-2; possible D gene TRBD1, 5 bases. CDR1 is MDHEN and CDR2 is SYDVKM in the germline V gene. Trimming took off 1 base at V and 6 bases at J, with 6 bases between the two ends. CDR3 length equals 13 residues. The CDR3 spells CASSLSGSGELFF. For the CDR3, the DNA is TGTGCCAGCAGTTTATCAGGGTCCGGGGAGCTGTTTTTT. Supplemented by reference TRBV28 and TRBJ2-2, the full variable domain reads DVKVTQSSRYLVKRTGEKVFLECVQDMDHENMFWYRQDPGLGLRLIYFSYDVKMKEKGDIPEGYSVSREKKERFSLILESASTNQTSMYLCASSLSGSGELFFGEGSRLTVL.

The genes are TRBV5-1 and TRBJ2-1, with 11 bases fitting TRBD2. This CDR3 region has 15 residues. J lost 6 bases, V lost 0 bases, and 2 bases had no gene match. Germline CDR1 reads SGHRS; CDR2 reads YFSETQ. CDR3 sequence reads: CASSLGLAGTNEQFF. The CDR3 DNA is TGCGCCAGCAGCTTGGGACTAGCGGGAACCAATGAGCAGTTCTTC.

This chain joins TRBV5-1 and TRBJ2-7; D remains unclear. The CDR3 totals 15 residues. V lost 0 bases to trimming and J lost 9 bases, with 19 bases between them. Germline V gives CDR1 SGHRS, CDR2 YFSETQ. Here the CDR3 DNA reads TGCGCCAGCAGCTTGGAGGCAGACTTATCAGCTCCGCAGTACTTC. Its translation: CASSLEADLSAPQYF.

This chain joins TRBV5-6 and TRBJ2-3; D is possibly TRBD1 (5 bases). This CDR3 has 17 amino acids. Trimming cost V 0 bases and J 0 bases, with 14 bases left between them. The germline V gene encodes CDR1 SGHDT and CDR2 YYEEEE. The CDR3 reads CASSLDPTESSTDTQYF. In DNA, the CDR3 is TGTGCCAGCAGCTTGGACCCGACAGAGTCGAGCACAGATACGCAGTATTTT.

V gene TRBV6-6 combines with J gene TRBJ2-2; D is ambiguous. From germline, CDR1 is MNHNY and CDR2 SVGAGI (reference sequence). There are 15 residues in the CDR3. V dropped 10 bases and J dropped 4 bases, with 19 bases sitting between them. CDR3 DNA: TGTGCCACCCGAACCCATTCTAACCCCACCGGGGAGCTGTTTTTT. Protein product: CATRTHSNPTGELFF.

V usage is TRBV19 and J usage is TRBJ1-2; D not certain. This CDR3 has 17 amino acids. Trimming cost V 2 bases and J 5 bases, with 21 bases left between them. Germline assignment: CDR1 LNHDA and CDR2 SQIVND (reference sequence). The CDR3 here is CASSIIVFNGPTYGYTF. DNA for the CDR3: TGTGCCAGTAGTATAATCGTTTTCAATGGACCGACATATGGCTACACCTTC.

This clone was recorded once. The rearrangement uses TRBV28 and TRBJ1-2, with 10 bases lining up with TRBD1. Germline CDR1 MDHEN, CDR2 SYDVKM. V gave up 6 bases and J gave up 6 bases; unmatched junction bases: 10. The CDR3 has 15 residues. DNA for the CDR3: TGTGCCAGCAGATCTCCCGGACAGGGGGGTCATGGCTACACCTTC. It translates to CASRSPGQGGHGYTF.

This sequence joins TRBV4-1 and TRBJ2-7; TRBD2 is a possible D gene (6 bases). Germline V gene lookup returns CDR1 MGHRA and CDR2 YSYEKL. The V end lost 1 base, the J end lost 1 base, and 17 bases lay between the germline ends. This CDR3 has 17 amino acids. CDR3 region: CASSQGGEAVGSYEQYF. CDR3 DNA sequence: TGCGCCAGCAGCCAAGGGGGGGAGGCAGTAGGATCCTACGAGCAGTACTTC.